The source of this T cell receptor beta chain is a study of early T cells in non-severe SARS-CoV-2 infection. TCRdb re-derived calls from the 5' RACE reads in MiXCR, one entry per CDR3 protein. Of roughly 90,000 distinct CDR3 sequences in the sample, roughly 14% were seen once. The germline V and J ends were trimmed by 2 bases and 0 bases, with 14 bases remaining between them. In germline, CDR1 is MNHNS, CDR2 SASEGT. CDR3 size: 17 residues. This clonotype came up many times. This chain connects TRBV6-1 to TRBJ2-4; either TRBD1 or TRBD2 may supply D (5 bases each). Sequenced input: whole blood. The sequence was obtained from an adult who was a healthcare worker with PCR-confirmed SARS-CoV-2 infection or an uninfected control (not recorded which). The CDR3 loop reads CASSETGARGAKNIQYF. The CDR3 DNA is TGTGCCAGCAGTGAAACCGGGGCAAGGGGAGCCAAAAACATTCAGTACTTC.